The subject of this entry is one T cell receptor beta chain. This record comes from a study of control samples from healthy donors and cancer patients. Clones were sequenced by immunoSEQ multiplex PCR, and TCRdb holds only the in-frame ones, with some missing. The sample lists about 120,000 clones, approximately 88% seen once, with less than 3.5% in the top ten. The material sequenced was blood. The clonotype originates from a man aged 35-49 years in good health.

CDR3 in amino acids: CASGFNQGAGGNQPQHF. The CDR3 coding sequence is TGTGCTAGTGGTTTTAACCAGGGCGCAGGGGGGAATCAGCCCCAGCATTTT. V is TRBV12-5 and J is TRBJ1-5; 7 bases map to TRBD1. After removal of 3 bases from V and 4 bases from J, the junction contained 12 bases not matched to a gene. The length of the CDR3 is 17 residues. Germline V CDR1 and CDR2: LGHNT, FRNRAP.